This record covers a single TCR beta chain. Its antigen remains unidentified. The data were taken from a study of a mutant IDH1 vaccine in newly diagnosed glioma. Study-level background: Onset of vaccination occurred 4-6 weeks following radiotherapy alone, or with temozolomide cycles.

Time point specified: week 5, during vaccination. Vaccination used 300 ug of mutant IDH1 20-mer peptide per dose, with topical imiquimod. Diagnosis in the donors showed new WHO grade 3 or 4 astrocytomas that were IDH1-mutant and ATRX-lost. Whole-study findings and limits: The vaccine induced immune responses, and these occurred in over 90% of patients. Changes in top peripheral clonotypes did not appear linked to pseudoprogression.

Profiling relied on immunoSEQ multiplex PCR, and the TCRdb table lists in-frame clones only, not all of them. The sample consists of about 42,000 clones, approximately 83% of them appearing once. The clonotype was recovered from a man aged 35 to 55 with glioma. The material sequenced was PBMCs, taken from a glioma patient whose treatment included an IDH1 peptide vaccine.

The CDR3: CASSENRGNYGYTF. In DNA, the CDR3 is TGTGCCAGCAGTGAAAACCGGGGCAACTATGGCTACACCTTC. The rearrangement joins TRBV6-1 to TRBJ1-2; TRBD1 might be the D (5 bases). The length of the CDR3 is 14 residues. In germline, CDR1 is MNHNS, CDR2 SASEGT. Trimming took off 2 bases at V and 2 bases at J, with 9 bases between the two ends.